This TCR beta chain emerged from a study of patients and donors after allogeneic stem cell transplantation. TCRdb reprocessed the RT-PCR reads with MiXCR, giving one entry per CDR3 protein. The sample shows more than 850,000 distinct CDR3 sequences, more than 15% of them seen only once. There are 13 residues in the CDR3. Germline V gene data show CDR1 as SGDLS and CDR2 as YYNGEE. Trimming took off 1 base at V and 5 bases at J, with 8 bases between the two ends. The rearrangement joins TRBV9 to TRBJ2-3; D not certain. This TCR derives from a human donor who was either an allogeneic HSCT recipient or a stem cell or donor lymphocyte infusion donor (not recorded which). It is not recorded whose cells these are; they may come from a transplant donor. Sequences were obtained from blood, either unsorted or a sorted T cell fraction (not recorded which). DNA for the CDR3: TGTGCCAGCAGCGTATCCGCCGAAGATACGCAGTATTTT. Translating it yields CASSVSAEDTQYF. Looking up the rest from reference TRBV9 and TRBJ2-3 gives the full variable domain: DSGVTQTPKHLITATGQRVTLRCSPRSGDLSVYWYQQSLDQGLQFLIQYYNGEERAKGNILERFSAQQFPDLHSELNLSSLELGDSALYFCASSVSAEDTQYFGPGTRLTVL.